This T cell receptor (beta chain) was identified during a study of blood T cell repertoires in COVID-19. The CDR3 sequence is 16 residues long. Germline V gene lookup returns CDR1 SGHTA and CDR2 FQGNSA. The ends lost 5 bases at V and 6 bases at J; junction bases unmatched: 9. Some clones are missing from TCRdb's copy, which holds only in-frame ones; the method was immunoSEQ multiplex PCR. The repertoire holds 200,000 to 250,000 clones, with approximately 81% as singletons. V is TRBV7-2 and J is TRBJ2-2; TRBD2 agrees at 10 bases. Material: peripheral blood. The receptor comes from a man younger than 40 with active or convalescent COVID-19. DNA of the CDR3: TGTGCCAGCAGCCCTACTAGCGGGGCCCCCCCCGGGGAGCTGTTTTTT. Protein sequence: CASSPTSGAPPGELFF. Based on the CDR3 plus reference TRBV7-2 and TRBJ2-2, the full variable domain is GAGVSQSPSNKVTEKGKDVELRCDPISGHTALYWYRQSLGQGLEFLIYFQGNSAPDKSGLPSDRFSAERTGGSVSTLTIQRTQQEDSAVYLCASSPTSGAPPGELFFGEGSRLTVL.